This TCR beta chain comes out of a study of T cells in women clearing cervical HPV infection. At the level of the study: Case blood drawn at lesion detection; control blood after infection cleared.

Study-wide points: Cases carried less TRBV6-7 than controls: approximately 0.1% versus 0.16%.

This clone is deemed medium-sized by its frequency. The antigen remains undetermined. The read comes to an end 3 residues before the CDR3 does, leaving the germline J gene to fill in the end. V lost 3 bases, J lost 6 bases, and 9 bases lay in between. The CDR3 extends over 12 amino acids. Germline V gene lookup returns CDR1 KGHSH and CDR2 LQKENI. The repertoire was sequenced with immunoSEQ multiplex PCR; TCRdb's copy has only in-frame clones and lacks some. The table lists about 48,000 clones. The receptor was isolated from a woman aged 18-70 years with a cervical HPV16 infection that either progressed to CIN3+ or cleared (not recorded which). V gene TRBV18 combines with J gene TRBJ2-7; D possibly corresponds to TRBD1 (5 bases). The source material was blood buffy coat. The CDR3 DNA, read in part, is TGTGCCAGCTCACCGTTTCAGGGCGAG. This codes for CASSPFQGE. The CDR3 reads in full as CASSPFQGEQYF.